The following is a TCR beta chain sequence with its context. Its target is unknown. When sampled, the donors appeared nominally healthy, though they likely had unrecorded immune exposures. These data are taken from a study of cytomegalovirus exposure and HLA in healthy donors. PCR amplification relied on 60 Vbeta primers (plus 13 Jbeta primers). The assay was immunoSEQ multiplex PCR, and TCRdb's table has in-frame clones only and misses some. The sample lists some 120,000 clones, over 60% occurring once. The CDR3 covers 15 residues. V dropped 2 bases and J dropped 7 bases, with 15 bases sitting between them. CDR1 is MNHNS and CDR2 is SASEGT in the germline V gene. Study-level findings and limits: Exclusion as indistinguishable affected some V segments, including TRBV6-2 and TRBV6-3.

The TCR comes from a woman aged 40 to 50 in good health and CMV-seronegative. The V and J genes are TRBV6-1 and TRBJ2-1; D is perhaps TRBD1 (6 bases). The sample taken for sequencing was PBMCs. The CDR3 sequence: CASSESAQGTNEQFF. The DNA of the CDR3 is TGTGCCAGCAGTGAATCGGCGCAGGGGACGAATGAGCAGTTCTTC.